This T cell receptor (beta chain) originates from a study of shared clonotypes between healthy human individuals. Germline assignment: CDR1 MNHNS and CDR2 SASEGT. V was clipped by 5 bases and J by 6 bases, with 14 bases between them. There are 15 residues in the CDR3. Clones were sequenced by immunoSEQ multiplex PCR, and TCRdb holds only the in-frame ones, with some missing. Among over 2 million clones, roughly 94% were seen once, and the ten largest hold 0.1% to 0.15%. Material: naive CD4+ T cells sorted from blood. Indicated subset: CD45RA+ positively selected. The chain carries TRBV6-1 and TRBJ1-6, with no clear D. This TCR came from a man aged 18 to 29 in good health. CDR3 loop: CASSLRPMSNSPLHF. CDR3 DNA: TGTGCCAGCAGTCTTAGGCCGATGAGTAATTCACCCCTCCACTTT.